These 19 T cell receptor beta chains came from one sample sequenced in a study of T cells in Graves' hyperthyroidism and ophthalmopathy. Researchers amplified the TCR beta CDR3 regions from RNA transcripts. The HTBI primer set drove a first-round RT-PCR of the TCR CDR3. TCRdb analysed the multiplex PCR reads with MiXCR anew, one entry per CDR3 protein. The table has fewer than 850,000 distinct CDR3 sequences, 15% to 20% seen once. The sequencing sample was made of blood. Receptors were obtained from a man aged 50 to 59 with Graves' hyperthyroidism.

The rearrangement uses TRBV19 and TRBJ2-3, with TRBD2 matching over 11 bases. CDR3 length equals 14 residues. V lost 6 bases to trimming and J lost 2 bases; unmatched junction nucleotides: 1. Per the germline V gene, CDR1 is LNHDA and CDR2 is SQIVND (reference sequence). CDR3 nucleotides: TGTGCCAGTAGACTAGCGGGGGACACAGATACGCAGTATTTT. Protein product: CASRLAGDTDTQYF. Together with reference TRBV19 and TRBJ2-3, the CDR3 gives the full variable domain: DGGITQSPKYLFRKEGQNVTLSCEQNLNHDAMYWYRQDPGQGLRLIYYSQIVNDFQKGDIAEGYSVSREKKESFPLTVTSAQKNPTAFYLCASRLAGDTDTQYFGPGTRLTVL.

This clonotype was detected ten times or more. The rearrangement uses TRBV3-1 and TRBJ2-1; D not resolved. Germline CDR1 reads LGHDT; CDR2 reads YNNKEL (reference sequence). The CDR3 covers 15 residues. Deletions cut 0 bases from V and 2 bases from J, with 8 bases between. Written as DNA, the CDR3 is TGTGCCAGCAGCCAAGAAGGGCGAGCCTACAATGAGCAGTTCTTC. It specifies CASSQEGRAYNEQFF.

The gene calls are TRBV12-3 or TRBV12-4 and TRBJ1-2; D gene unclear. Between the trimmed V and J ends, which lost 5 bases and 3 bases, there was a span of 13 bases. The CDR3 sequence is 14 residues long. In DNA form, the CDR3 reads TGTGCCAGCAGTACCCTGACTGAATACTATGGCTACACCTTC. As protein: CASSTLTEYYGYTF.

This clonotype was observed at least ten times. The chain combines TRBV11-1 with TRBJ2-3, with 8 bases lining up with TRBD1. Germline lookup yields CDR1 SGHAT and CDR2 FQDESV (reference sequence). The CDR3 sequence is 14 residues long. The ends lost 3 bases at V and 6 bases at J; junction bases unmatched: 5. The CDR3 DNA reads TGTGCCAGCAGCTTGGACAGGGTGGGGGATACGCAGTATTTT. Its protein is CASSLDRVGDTQYF.

Of note for this clonotype: This may come from a read error, since a much larger clone is one base off. This rearrangement joins TRBV27 to TRBJ2-7; 10 nucleotides align to TRBD2. The germline V gene has CDR1 MNHEY and CDR2 SMNVEV (reference sequence). The CDR3 is 16 residues long. V lost 5 bases to trimming and J lost 2 bases; unmatched junction nucleotides: 9. The CDR3 coding sequence is TGTGCCAGCAGTCCGGGAACTAGCGGGGCCCCCTACGAGCAGTACTTC. Its protein product is CASSPGTSGAPYEQYF.

For this clonotype: A much more abundant neighbour one base away suggests this may be a read error. Without the conserved terminal phenylalanine or tryptophan, this CDR3 likely stems from a read error. The chain couples TRBV30 to TRBJ2-7; tentatively, D is TRBD1 or TRBD2 (5 bases each). Trimming pared 3 bases from V and 3 bases from J, leaving 15 bases between. The CDR3 runs to 14 residues. The V gene's germline CDR1 is GTSNPN and CDR2 SVGIG (reference sequence). The CDR3 nucleotides read TGTGCCTGGAGGAGGGGATCCAGCTTCTACGAGCAGTACCTC. This gives the protein CAWRRGSSFYEQYL.

Comment on this clonotype: This could be a read error, since a much larger clone is one nucleotide away. The genes are TRBV27 and TRBJ1-5; TRBD1 aligns across 8 bases. In germline, CDR1 is MNHEY, CDR2 SMNVEV (reference sequence). The CDR3 has 17 amino acids. CDR3 nucleotide sequence: TGTGTCAGCAGACCGGGACAGGTCCCCTTTAGCAATCAGCCCCAGCATTTT. Protein sequence: CVSRPGQVPFSNQPQHF.

This clonotype was detected ten times or more. The chain is built from TRBV12-3 or TRBV12-4 and TRBJ1-5; TRBD1 is a possible D gene (6 bases). Trimming pared 8 bases from V and 0 bases from J, leaving 20 bases between. This CDR3 spans 17 amino acids. DNA for the CDR3: TGTGCCAGCTCCCTGGGGGCAGGGGCTTATAGCAATCAGCCCCAGCATTTT. Encoded protein: CASSLGAGAYSNQPQHF.

This clonotype was detected many times. The gene calls are TRBV11-2 and TRBJ2-1; 10 positions agree with TRBD2. The CDR3 consists of 15 residues. Germline lookup yields CDR1 SGHAT and CDR2 FQNNGV. Trimming took 5 bases from V and 5 from J; bases not matched to a gene: 6. The CDR3 DNA follows: TGTGCCAGCAGCCGAACTAGCGGGGAAAACAATGAGCAGTTCTTC. This sequence encodes CASSRTSGENNEQFF.

This clonotype was detected a few times. The chain joins TRBV29-1 to TRBJ1-1; possible D gene TRBD1, 6 bases. The CDR3 extends over 13 amino acids. Germline V lookup: CDR1 SQVTM, CDR2 ANQGSEA. Trimming shortened V by 6 bases and J by 3 bases, and 14 bases separated the two germline ends. CDR3 region: CSVGRQGYTEAFF. The CDR3 DNA sequence: TGCAGCGTGGGGAGGCAGGGGTACACTGAAGCTTTCTTT.

Ten or more counts support this clonotype. V and J are TRBV10-3 and TRBJ1-1; a possible D gene is TRBD1 (6 bases). With 3 bases removed from V and 4 bases from J, the gap between germline ends came to 9 bases. There are 13 residues in the CDR3. CDR1 is ENHRY, CDR2 SYGVKD, per germline. This chain's CDR3 is CAISEGGATEAFF. CDR3 DNA: TGTGCCATCAGTGAAGGGGGGGCCACTGAAGCTTTCTTT.

This clonotype appeared a few times. The V and J genes are TRBV28 and TRBJ2-3; no definite D call. The length of the CDR3 is 14 residues. Between the trimmed V and J ends, which lost 10 bases and 4 bases, there was a span of 18 bases. Germline-derived CDR1 and CDR2 are MDHEN and SYDVKM. As DNA, the CDR3 is TGTGCCATCCAAGCCCCCAGAGTCGCAGATACGCAGTATTTT. Translation: CAIQAPRVADTQYF.

The table lists this clonotype with a few counts. V gene TRBV20-1 combines with J gene TRBJ2-5, with 12 bases aligning to TRBD2. Trimming took 0 bases from V and 1 from J; bases not matched to a gene: 3. This CDR3 region has 16 residues. Germline values: CDR1 DFQATT, CDR2 SNEGSKA (reference sequence). The CDR3 DNA is TGCAGTGCTAGAGATAGACTAGCGGGGGCCCAAGAGACCCAGTACTTC. Amino acid sequence: CSARDRLAGAQETQYF.

This clonotype came up many times. This chain joins TRBV27 and TRBJ2-7, with D perhaps being TRBD1 or TRBD2 (5 bases each). Germline loops: CDR1 MNHEY, CDR2 SMNVEV (reference sequence). The CDR3 covers 16 residues. Trimming removed 3 bases at V and 2 bases at J, with 17 bases between. The CDR3 DNA reads as TGTGCCAGCAGTTTCGGGACGTTAGAGGAGGCCTACGAGCAGTACTTC. The encoded protein is CASSFGTLEEAYEQYF.

This clonotype was seen many times. This chain links TRBV12-3 or TRBV12-4 with TRBJ2-1, with D tentatively TRBD2 (5 bases). V lost 9 bases, J lost 6 bases, and 27 bases lay in between. The CDR3 contains 17 residues. The CDR3 DNA is TGTGCCAGTAGCTTACCGGTCGGGCTAGCAGAAATCAATGAGCAGTTCTTC. The encoded protein is CASSLPVGLAEINEQFF.

Many counts were recorded for this clonotype. The chain uses TRBV7-2 and TRBJ2-1; D call uncertain. V lost 0 bases, J lost 11 bases, and 8 bases lay in between. The CDR3 totals 12 residues. Germline V lookup: CDR1 SGHTA, CDR2 FQGNSA. CDR3 sequence: CASSLAASKQFF. Written as DNA, the CDR3 is TGTGCCAGCAGCTTAGCGGCGAGTAAGCAGTTCTTC.

This clonotype was seen at least ten times. V is TRBV7-2 and J is TRBJ2-5; 7 bases align to TRBD1. From germline, CDR1 is SGHTA and CDR2 FQGNSA. The CDR3 extends over 16 amino acids. V lost 3 bases, J lost 4 bases, and 11 bases stayed unmatched. As DNA, the CDR3 is TGTGCCAGCAGCTTCCCTCAGGGGGTGGGGTCAGAGACCCAGTACTTC. It specifies CASSFPQGVGSETQYF.

The chain employs TRBV20-1 and TRBJ1-2; D unresolved. Per the germline V gene, CDR1 is DFQATT and CDR2 is SNEGSKA (reference sequence). V lost 2 bases and J lost 4, with 11 bases in between. This CDR3 is 13 amino acids long. In DNA, the CDR3 is TGCAGTGCTAGAAAAAAAGGATCCTATGGCTACACCTTC. Translating it yields CSARKKGSYGYTF.

This clonotype was observed a handful of times. The V and J genes are TRBV18 and TRBJ2-7, with TRBD1 as a possible D gene (5 bases). The length of the CDR3 is 14 residues. V was clipped by 0 bases and J by 3 bases, with 9 bases between them. Per the germline V gene, CDR1 is KGHSH and CDR2 is LQKENI. The CDR3 sequence is CASSPPGALYEQYF. The CDR3 DNA follows: TGTGCCAGCTCACCACCAGGGGCCCTCTACGAGCAGTACTTC.